The T cell receptor (beta chain) under discussion was sequenced for a study of beta chain features in type 1 diabetes. Every bit of the isolated RNA underwent reverse transcription, so sequencing read expressed TCRB transcripts. Produced via immunoSEQ multiplex PCR; TCRdb's table is partial and in-frame only. The sample lists hundreds of thousands of clones; around 8% were seen once. For this clone: A single base separates this from a much larger clone, so it may be a read error. The sample carries other DNA sequences with the same CDR3.

Trimming cost V 2 bases and J 3 bases, with 4 bases left between them. CDR1 and CDR2 from the germline V gene are MDHEN and SYDVKM. This CDR3 contains 12 residues. This sequence joins TRBV28 and TRBJ1-1; D is uncertain. The sequence derives from a woman aged 18-35 years in good health. The sequenced sample consisted of central memory CD4+ T cells from blood. CDR3 protein: CASSLGHTEAFF. DNA for the CDR3: TGTGCCAGCAGTTTAGGACACACTGAAGCTTTCTTT.